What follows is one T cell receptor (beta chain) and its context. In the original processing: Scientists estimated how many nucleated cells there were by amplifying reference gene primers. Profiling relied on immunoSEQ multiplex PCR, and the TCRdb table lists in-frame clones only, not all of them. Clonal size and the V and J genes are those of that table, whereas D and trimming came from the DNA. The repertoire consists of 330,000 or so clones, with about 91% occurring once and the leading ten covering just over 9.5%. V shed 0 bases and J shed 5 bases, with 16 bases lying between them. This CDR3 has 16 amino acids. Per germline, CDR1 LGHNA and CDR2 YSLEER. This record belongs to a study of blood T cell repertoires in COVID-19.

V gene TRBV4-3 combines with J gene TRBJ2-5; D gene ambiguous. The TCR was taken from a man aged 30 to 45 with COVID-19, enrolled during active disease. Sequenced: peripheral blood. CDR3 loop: CASSQDTYGGRETQYF. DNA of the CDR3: TGCGCCAGCAGCCAAGATACGTATGGCGGAAGGGAGACCCAGTACTTC.